These 29 T cell receptor beta chains came from one sample sequenced in a study of identical twins. TCRdb analysed the 5' RACE reads with MiXCR anew, one entry per CDR3 protein. The repertoire holds hundreds of thousands of distinct CDR3 sequences, 15% to 20% seen once, with less than 15% in the top ten. The same specimen was also included in a second study, on T cells expressing NK-cell markers.

The sample comprised PBMCs. These receptors were collected from a woman aged 18-30 years in good health.

The sample holds many counts of this clonotype. V and J are TRBV12-3 or TRBV12-4 and TRBJ2-7, with D unclear. Trimming cost V 2 bases and J 0 bases, with 14 bases left between them. This CDR3 spans 16 amino acids. The CDR3 spells CASSLWASRSSYEQYF. CDR3 in DNA: TGTGCCAGCAGTTTATGGGCCAGTCGCAGCTCCTACGAGCAGTACTTC.

This chain connects TRBV6-1 to TRBJ2-3; 13 bases align to TRBD2. CDR3 length: 15 residues. Unmatched junction bases numbered 4, after V lost 7 bases and J lost 3 bases. Germline V gives CDR1 MNHNS, CDR2 SASEGT. Here the CDR3 DNA reads TGTGCCAGCAAAAGACTAGCGGGAGGAACAGATACGCAGTATTTT. Residues: CASKRLAGGTDTQYF.

This clonotype was detected only a few times. The chain has TRBV4-2 and TRBJ2-1; D unresolved. CDR1 LGHNA and CDR2 YNFKEQ come from the germline V gene. This CDR3 has 15 amino acids. Deletions cut 1 base from V and 0 bases from J, with 7 bases between. CDR3 sequence reads: CASSQAVSSYNEQFF. The CDR3 DNA reads as TGTGCCAGCAGCCAAGCCGTTAGCTCCTACAATGAGCAGTTCTTC.

This clonotype was counted only a few times. This chain uses TRBV5-6 with TRBJ2-7; D not resolved. Deletions cut 2 bases from V and 6 bases from J, with 12 bases between. The CDR3 loop spans 13 amino acids. From germline, CDR1 is SGHDT and CDR2 YYEEEE. This CDR3 is CASSFFERAEQYF. The CDR3 DNA reads as TGTGCCAGCAGCTTCTTCGAACGGGCCGAGCAGTACTTC.

This chain connects TRBV20-1 to TRBJ2-5; 10 nucleotides align to TRBD2. Trimming took 1 base from V and 2 from J; bases not matched to a gene: 7. This CDR3 is 16 amino acids long. Germline values: CDR1 DFQATT, CDR2 SNEGSKA (reference sequence). CDR3 nucleotide sequence: TGCAGTGCTAGAGGGACACTAGCGGGGCTACAAGAGACCCAGTACTTC. Its translation: CSARGTLAGLQETQYF.

CDR3 in DNA: TGTGCCAGCAGTGCCGGGACTAGCGTGAATGAGCAGTTCTTC. Its translation is CASSAGTSVNEQFF. This chain joins TRBV2 and TRBJ2-1, with 10 bases that match TRBD2. The V gene end was trimmed by 4 bases and the J gene end by 7 bases; junction bases not matched to a gene: 4. Germline loops: CDR1 SNHLY, CDR2 FYNNEI. The CDR3 contains 14 residues.

The chain links TRBV7-2 to TRBJ2-1, with 13 bases aligning to TRBD2. Trimming cost V 4 bases and J 0 bases; bases outside gene matches: 3. Germline V gene sequence: CDR1 SGHTA, CDR2 FQGNSA. The CDR3 loop spans 17 amino acids. CDR3 nucleotides: TGTGCCAGCAGCTCTAGGACTAGCGGGAGCTCCTACAATGAGCAGTTCTTC. It codes for CASSSRTSGSSYNEQFF.

This clonotype was counted between two and nine times. The chain recombines TRBV6-1 with TRBJ2-3, with 14 bases lining up with TRBD2. The V gene end was trimmed by 6 bases and the J gene end by 2 bases; junction bases not matched to a gene: 10. CDR3 size: 18 residues. Germline V lookup: CDR1 MNHNS, CDR2 SASEGT. In DNA form, the CDR3 reads TGTGCCAGCAGGGGACCCTTGGGACTAGCGGGGGCCACAGATACGCAGTATTTT. Residues: CASRGPLGLAGATDTQYF.

This clonotype was seen a few times. The rearrangement links TRBV10-3 to TRBJ1-3; 8 bases fit TRBD1. This CDR3 has 15 amino acids. V gave up 5 bases and J gave up 4 bases; unmatched junction bases: 7. CDR1 and CDR2 from the germline V gene are ENHRY and SYGVKD. The CDR3 here is CAISPQGVYGNTIYF. The CDR3 DNA follows: TGTGCCATCAGTCCACAGGGGGTATACGGAAACACCATATATTTT.

This clonotype was seen only a few times. The J gene is TRBJ2-7, the V gene TRBV5-6, with a possible D match to TRBD1 (5 bases). Germline CDR1 SGHDT, CDR2 YYEEEE. Trimming cost V 4 bases and J 2 bases, with 13 bases left between them. CDR3 length: 14 amino acids. The DNA of the CDR3 is TGTGCCAGCAGCCCCGGCAGGGTGACCTACGAGCAGTACTTC. It yields the protein CASSPGRVTYEQYF.

This clonotype was observed a few times. This chain links TRBV15 with TRBJ2-5, with 8 positions matching TRBD1. Germline CDR1 LNHNV, CDR2 YYDKDF (reference sequence). J lost 9 bases, V lost 5 bases, and 17 bases had no gene match. There are 16 residues in the CDR3. CDR3 nucleotide sequence: TGTGCCACCAGCGGACTCATGGGACAGGTACCTCTGGCCCAGTACTTC. Its protein is CATSGLMGQVPLAQYF.

The rearrangement uses TRBV20-1 and TRBJ2-7, with D perhaps matching TRBD2 (5 bases). Between the trimmed V and J ends, which lost 1 base and 1 base, there was a span of 11 bases. CDR1 is DFQATT, CDR2 SNEGSKA, per germline (reference sequence). The length of the CDR3 is 14 residues. CDR3 amino acids: CSARGRGNSYEQYF. The CDR3 region has the DNA TGCAGTGCTAGAGGAAGAGGGAATTCCTACGAGCAGTACTTC.

The CDR3 DNA reads as TGTGCCAGCAGACGGGGCCTAGCGGGAGCCAATGAGCAGTTCTTC. Its protein is CASRRGLAGANEQFF. This chain joins TRBV6-2 or TRBV6-3 and TRBJ2-1; 10 nucleotides line up with TRBD2. The CDR3 length is 15 residues. The V gene end was trimmed by 6 bases and the J gene end by 6 bases; junction bases not matched to a gene: 8. In germline, CDR1 is MNHEY, CDR2 SVGEGT.

The rearrangement links TRBV7-2 to TRBJ2-2; a weak D match, TRBD1 (6 bases). The CDR3 covers 12 residues. CDR1 and CDR2 from the germline V gene are SGHTA and FQGNSA. Trimming removed 3 bases from V and 10 bases from J, with 9 bases in between. CDR3 residues: CASSFTGLELFF. CDR3 bases: TGTGCCAGCAGCTTTACAGGGTTGGAGCTGTTTTTT.

The chain joins TRBV2 to TRBJ2-1; 10 nucleotides match TRBD2. The germline CDR1 and CDR2 sequences are SNHLY and FYNNEI. The junction had 4 bases not matched to a gene; V was cut back by 3 bases and J by 8 bases. The CDR3 is made up of 14 amino acids. The CDR3 DNA reads TGTGCCAGCAGTGATCGGCTAGCGGGAGATGAGCAGTTCTTC. Its protein product is CASSDRLAGDEQFF.

The chain combines TRBV6-2 or TRBV6-3 with TRBJ2-3, with a weak D call TRBD2 (5 bases). The CDR3 runs 15 residues. The V gene lost 8 bases and the J gene lost 0 bases, with 15 bases spanning the gap. CDR1 MNHEY and CDR2 SVGEGT come from the germline V gene. The CDR3 protein is CASSAEELSTDTQYF. CDR3 coding DNA: TGTGCCAGCTCCGCGGAGGAGCTCAGCACAGATACGCAGTATTTT.

The chain recombines TRBV20-1 with TRBJ1-4; D remains ambiguous. V was pared by 6 bases and J by 0 bases, with 11 bases between. This CDR3 is built from 14 residues. Germline CDR1 DFQATT, CDR2 SNEGSKA (reference sequence). This CDR3 reads CSAPSGTTNEKLFF. CDR3 DNA: TGCAGTGCCCCCAGTGGCACAACTAATGAAAAACTGTTTTTT.

This clonotype was counted between two and nine times. This chain joins TRBV19 and TRBJ1-1; D uncertain. The germline CDR1 and CDR2 sequences are LNHDA and SQIVND (reference sequence). V was shortened by 3 bases and J by 6 bases, with 8 bases between the two germline ends. The CDR3 loop spans 12 amino acids. The CDR3 nucleotides read TGTGCCAGTAGTATGGGTCAGCCTGAAGCTTTCTTT. Protein product: CASSMGQPEAFF. The variable domain in full, with the rest retrieved from reference TRBV19 and TRBJ1-1, is DGGITQSPKYLFRKEGQNVTLSCEQNLNHDAMYWYRQDPGQGLRLIYYSQIVNDFQKGDIAEGYSVSREKKESFPLTVTSAQKNPTAFYLCASSMGQPEAFFGQGTRLTVV.

This clonotype has a handful of counts. The J gene is TRBJ1-5, the V gene TRBV4-3; no reliable D call. Trimming stripped 1 base from V and 7 bases from J, with 11 bases between. Germline V gives CDR1 LGHNA, CDR2 YSLEER. There are 14 residues in the CDR3. CDR3 protein: CASSQGGSQQPQHF. DNA of the CDR3: TGCGCCAGCAGCCAAGGAGGGTCCCAACAGCCCCAGCATTTT.

This clonotype was seen only a few times. J is TRBJ2-1 and V is TRBV12-3 or TRBV12-4; D is undetermined. CDR3 length equals 12 residues. Trimming left V 5 bases short and J 7 bases short, with 9 bases between. The CDR3 reads CASSLYSNEQFF. CDR3 DNA: TGTGCCAGCAGTCTGTACAGTAATGAGCAGTTCTTC.

For this clonotype: The germline gene is not matched at one end of the junction; a read error may be the cause. The CDR3 bases are TGCGGTGCTTGGGACAGGAGGGGTCAAGAGACCCAGTACTTC. This gives the protein CGAWDRRGQETQYF. The rearrangement joins TRBV20-1 to TRBJ2-5; TRBD1 agrees at 8 bases. This CDR3 contains 14 residues. The germline gives CDR1 DFQATT, CDR2 SNEGSKA (reference sequence).

The CDR3 bases are TGTGCCAGTAATGGACTCTCCTACGAGCAGTACTTC. The encoded protein is CASNGLSYEQYF. This chain joins TRBV6-6 and TRBJ2-7; perhaps TRBD2 as D (5 bases). The length of the CDR3 is 12 residues. Germline lookup yields CDR1 MNHNY and CDR2 SVGAGI (reference sequence). V was pared by 9 bases and J by 0 bases, with 9 bases between.

Only a few counts were recorded for this clonotype. The chain employs TRBV6-1 and TRBJ2-7; 9 bases are shared with TRBD2. The length of the CDR3 is 15 residues. The junction had 6 bases not matched to a gene; V was cut back by 4 bases and J by 2 bases. The V gene's germline CDR1 is MNHNS and CDR2 SASEGT. The CDR3 region is CASSVIAGAPYEQYF. CDR3 bases: TGTGCCAGCAGTGTTATAGCGGGGGCGCCCTACGAGCAGTACTTC.

The chain is built from TRBV7-9 and TRBJ1-3; unclear D gene. Germline CDR1 and CDR2: SEHNR and FQNEAQ (reference sequence). CDR3 length: 15 residues. V lost 5 bases and J 0 bases, leaving 11 bases between the germline ends. The CDR3 DNA reads as TGTGCCAGCAGCAGAGGGCAGAACTCTGGAAACACCATATATTTT. It codes for CASSRGQNSGNTIYF.

The chain carries TRBV5-1 and TRBJ1-1; D unclear. V was pared by 4 bases and J by 2 bases, with 12 bases between. This CDR3 is 14 amino acids long. The V gene's germline CDR1 is SGHRS and CDR2 YFSETQ. The CDR3 loop reads CASSPNTVNTEAFF. The CDR3 DNA follows: TGCGCCAGCAGCCCGAACACCGTTAACACTGAAGCTTTCTTT.

This chain connects TRBV15 to TRBJ2-6; D assignment may be TRBD1 or TRBD2 (5 bases each). Germline CDR1 is LNHNV and CDR2 is YYDKDF (reference sequence). With 5 bases removed from V and 0 bases from J, the gap between germline ends came to 14 bases. The CDR3 totals 17 residues. The CDR3 sequence: CATSGGVGSSGANVLTF. The CDR3 DNA is TGTGCCACCAGCGGGGGTGTTGGGAGCTCTGGGGCCAACGTCCTGACTTTC.

The V call is TRBV20-1, the J call TRBJ2-5; 9 nucleotides align to TRBD2. The germline V gene encodes CDR1 DFQATT and CDR2 SNEGSKA (reference sequence). The CDR3 has 13 residues. The V segment lost 6 bases and the J segment 4 bases; nucleotides outside the gene matches: 6. CDR3 sequence: CSADSGGTETQYF. The CDR3 region has the DNA TGCAGTGCAGACAGCGGGGGGACAGAGACCCAGTACTTC.

J is TRBJ1-6 and V is TRBV12-3 or TRBV12-4; no firm D call. V lost 0 bases and J lost 8, with 8 bases in between. The CDR3 sequence is 14 residues long. The CDR3, as DNA: TGTGCCAGCAGTTTAGCAGGGTTGCATTCACCCCTCCACTTT. This gives the protein CASSLAGLHSPLHF.

The V gene is TRBV20-1, the J gene TRBJ2-5, with D possibly TRBD1 on 6 matching bases. The CDR3 runs 14 residues. V gave up 4 bases and J gave up 4 bases, with 16 bases separating them. Germline V gene data show CDR1 as DFQATT and CDR2 as SNEGSKA (reference sequence). CDR3 sequence: CSAIRSRGRETQYF. As DNA, the CDR3 is TGCAGTGCTATAAGGAGCAGGGGCCGAGAGACCCAGTACTTC.